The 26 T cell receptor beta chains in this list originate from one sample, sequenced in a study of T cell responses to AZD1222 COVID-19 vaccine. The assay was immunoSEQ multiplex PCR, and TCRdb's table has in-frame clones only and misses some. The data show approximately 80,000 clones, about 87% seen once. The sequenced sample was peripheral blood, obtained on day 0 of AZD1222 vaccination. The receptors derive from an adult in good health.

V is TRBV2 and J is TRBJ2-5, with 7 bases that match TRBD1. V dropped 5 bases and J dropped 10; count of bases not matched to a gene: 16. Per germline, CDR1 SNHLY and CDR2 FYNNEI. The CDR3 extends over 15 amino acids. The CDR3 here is CASSYSGQKGVGQYF. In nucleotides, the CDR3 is TGTGCCAGCAGTTACTCGGGACAGAAAGGTGTGGGCCAGTACTTC.

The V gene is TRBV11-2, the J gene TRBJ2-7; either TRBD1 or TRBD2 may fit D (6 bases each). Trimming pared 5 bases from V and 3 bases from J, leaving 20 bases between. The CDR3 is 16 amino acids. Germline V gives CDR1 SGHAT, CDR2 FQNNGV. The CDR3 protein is CASSDRGAGPLYEQYF. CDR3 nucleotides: TGTGCCAGCAGCGATAGGGGGGCAGGGCCTCTCTACGAGCAGTACTTC.

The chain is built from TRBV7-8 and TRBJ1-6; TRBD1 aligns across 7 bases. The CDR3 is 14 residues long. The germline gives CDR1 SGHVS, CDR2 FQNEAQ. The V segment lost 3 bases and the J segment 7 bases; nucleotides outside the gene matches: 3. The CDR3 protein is CASSFGQENSPLHF. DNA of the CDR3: TGTGCCAGCAGCTTCGGACAGGAAAATTCACCCCTCCACTTT.

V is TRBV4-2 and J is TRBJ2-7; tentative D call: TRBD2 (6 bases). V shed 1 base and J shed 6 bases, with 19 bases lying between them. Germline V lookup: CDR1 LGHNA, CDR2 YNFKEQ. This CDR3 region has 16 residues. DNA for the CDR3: TGTGCCAGCAGCCAAGTGGGAGGCGGGTATGGGGCCGAGCAGTACTTC. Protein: CASSQVGGGYGAEQYF.

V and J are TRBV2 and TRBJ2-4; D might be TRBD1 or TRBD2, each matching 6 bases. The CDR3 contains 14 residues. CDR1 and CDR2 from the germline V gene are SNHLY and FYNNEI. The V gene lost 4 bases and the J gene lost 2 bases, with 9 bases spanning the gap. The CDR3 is CASSAGASKNIQYF. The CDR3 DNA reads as TGTGCCAGCAGTGCGGGGGCCTCCAAAAACATTCAGTACTTC.

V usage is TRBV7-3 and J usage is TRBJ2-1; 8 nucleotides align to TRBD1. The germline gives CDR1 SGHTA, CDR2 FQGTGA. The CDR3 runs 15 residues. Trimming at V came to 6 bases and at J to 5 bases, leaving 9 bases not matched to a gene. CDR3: CASRGADRENNEQFF. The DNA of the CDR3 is TGTGCCAGCAGGGGGGCGGACAGGGAAAACAATGAGCAGTTCTTC.

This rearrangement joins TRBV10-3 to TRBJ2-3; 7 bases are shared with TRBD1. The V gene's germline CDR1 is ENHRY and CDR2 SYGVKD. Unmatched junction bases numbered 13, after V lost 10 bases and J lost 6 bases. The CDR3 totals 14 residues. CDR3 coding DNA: TGTGCCACTGGGACAGCCCTTTCGGGGGATACGCAGTATTTT. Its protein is CATGTALSGDTQYF.

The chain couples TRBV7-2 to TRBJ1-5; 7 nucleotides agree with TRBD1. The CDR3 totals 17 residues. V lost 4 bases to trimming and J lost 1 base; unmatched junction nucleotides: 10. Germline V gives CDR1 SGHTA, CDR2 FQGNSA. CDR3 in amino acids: CASSSALLTGSNQPQHF. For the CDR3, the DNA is TGTGCCAGCAGCTCCGCCCTCCTGACAGGGAGCAATCAGCCCCAGCATTTT.

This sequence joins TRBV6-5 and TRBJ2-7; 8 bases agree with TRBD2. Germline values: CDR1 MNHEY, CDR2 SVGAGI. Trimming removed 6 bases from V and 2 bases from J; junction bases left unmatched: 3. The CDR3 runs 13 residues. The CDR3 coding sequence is TGTGCCAGCAGGTCGGGGGGGGCCTACGAGCAGTACTTC. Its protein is CASRSGGAYEQYF.

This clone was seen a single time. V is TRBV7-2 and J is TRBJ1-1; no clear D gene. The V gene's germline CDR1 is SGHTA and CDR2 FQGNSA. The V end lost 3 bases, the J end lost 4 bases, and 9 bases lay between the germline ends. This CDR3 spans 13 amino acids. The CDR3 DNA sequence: TGTGCCAGCAGCTTTAGACTTTTCACTGAAGCTTTCTTT. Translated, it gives CASSFRLFTEAFF.

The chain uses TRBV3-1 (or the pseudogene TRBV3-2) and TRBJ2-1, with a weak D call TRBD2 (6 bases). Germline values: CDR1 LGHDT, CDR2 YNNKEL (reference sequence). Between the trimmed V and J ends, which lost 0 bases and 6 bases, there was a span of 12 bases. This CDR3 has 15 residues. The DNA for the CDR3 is TGTGCCAGCAGCCAAGATTTGGAGGGCTCCAATGAGCAGTTCTTC. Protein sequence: CASSQDLEGSNEQFF.

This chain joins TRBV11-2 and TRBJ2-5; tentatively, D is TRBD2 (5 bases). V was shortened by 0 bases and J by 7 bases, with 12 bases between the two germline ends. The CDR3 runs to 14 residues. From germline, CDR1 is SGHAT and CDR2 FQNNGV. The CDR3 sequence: CASSLETRTGTQYF. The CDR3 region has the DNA TGTGCCAGCAGCTTAGAGACAAGGACTGGGACCCAGTACTTC.

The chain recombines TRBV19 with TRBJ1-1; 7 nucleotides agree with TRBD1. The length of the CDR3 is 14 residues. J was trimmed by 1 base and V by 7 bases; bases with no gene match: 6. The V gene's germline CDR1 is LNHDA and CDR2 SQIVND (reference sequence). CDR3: CASINRGANTEAFF. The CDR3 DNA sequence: TGTGCCAGTATAAACAGGGGCGCGAACACTGAAGCTTTCTTT.

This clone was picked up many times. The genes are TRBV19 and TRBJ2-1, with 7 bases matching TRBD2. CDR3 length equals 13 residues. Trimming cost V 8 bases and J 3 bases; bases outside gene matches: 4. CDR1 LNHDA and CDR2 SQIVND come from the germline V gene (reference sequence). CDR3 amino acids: CASGEGFYNEQFF. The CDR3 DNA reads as TGTGCCAGTGGGGAGGGATTCTACAATGAGCAGTTCTTC. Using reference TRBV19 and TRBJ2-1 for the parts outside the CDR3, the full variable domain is DGGITQSPKYLFRKEGQNVTLSCEQNLNHDAMYWYRQDPGQGLRLIYYSQIVNDFQKGDIAEGYSVSREKKESFPLTVTSAQKNPTAFYLCASGEGFYNEQFFGPGTRLTVL.

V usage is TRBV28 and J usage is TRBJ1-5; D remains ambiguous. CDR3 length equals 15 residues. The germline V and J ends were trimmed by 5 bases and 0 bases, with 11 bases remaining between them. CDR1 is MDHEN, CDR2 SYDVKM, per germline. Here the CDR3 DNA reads TGTGCCAGCAGTCCACAGATGACTAGCAATCAGCCCCAGCATTTT. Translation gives CASSPQMTSNQPQHF.

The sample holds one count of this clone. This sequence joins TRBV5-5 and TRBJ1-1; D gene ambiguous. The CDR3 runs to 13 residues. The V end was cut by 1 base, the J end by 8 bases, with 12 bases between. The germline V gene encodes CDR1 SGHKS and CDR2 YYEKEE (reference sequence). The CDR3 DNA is TGTGCCAGCAGCTTGACTCCGGTGGCAGAAGCTTTCTTT. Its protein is CASSLTPVAEAFF.

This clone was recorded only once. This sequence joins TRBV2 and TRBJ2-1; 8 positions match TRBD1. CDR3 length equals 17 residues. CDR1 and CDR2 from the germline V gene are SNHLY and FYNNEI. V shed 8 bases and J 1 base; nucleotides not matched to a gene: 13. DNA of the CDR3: TGTGCCAGCGCCCGTGGGAGAAGGACAGGGTCCTACAATGAGCAGTTCTTC. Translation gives CASARGRRTGSYNEQFF.

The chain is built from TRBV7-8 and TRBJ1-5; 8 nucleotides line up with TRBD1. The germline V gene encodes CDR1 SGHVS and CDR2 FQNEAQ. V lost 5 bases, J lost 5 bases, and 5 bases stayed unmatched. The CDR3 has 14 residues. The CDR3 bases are TGTGCCAGCAGCCAGGGGACAGGTCATCAGCCCCAGCATTTT. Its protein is CASSQGTGHQPQHF.

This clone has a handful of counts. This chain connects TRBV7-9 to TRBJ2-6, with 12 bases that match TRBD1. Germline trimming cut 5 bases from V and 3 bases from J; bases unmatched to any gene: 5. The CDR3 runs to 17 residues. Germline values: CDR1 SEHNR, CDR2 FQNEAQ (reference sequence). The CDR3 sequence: CASSPGQGAGGANVLTF. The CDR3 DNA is TGTGCCAGCAGCCCGGGACAGGGGGCCGGTGGGGCCAACGTCCTGACTTTC.

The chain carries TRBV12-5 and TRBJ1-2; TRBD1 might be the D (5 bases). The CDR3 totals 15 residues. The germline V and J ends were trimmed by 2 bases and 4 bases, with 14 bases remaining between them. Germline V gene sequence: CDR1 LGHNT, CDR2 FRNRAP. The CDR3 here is CASGLSRTTSYGYTF. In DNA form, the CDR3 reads TGTGCTAGTGGTTTGTCCCGGACAACATCCTATGGCTACACCTTC.

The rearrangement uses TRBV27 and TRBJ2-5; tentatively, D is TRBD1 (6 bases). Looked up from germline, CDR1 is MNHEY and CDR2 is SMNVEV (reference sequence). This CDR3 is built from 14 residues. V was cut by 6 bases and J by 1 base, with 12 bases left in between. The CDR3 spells CASSLGQFQETQYF. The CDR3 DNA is TGTGCCAGCAGCTTAGGACAGTTCCAAGAGACCCAGTACTTC.

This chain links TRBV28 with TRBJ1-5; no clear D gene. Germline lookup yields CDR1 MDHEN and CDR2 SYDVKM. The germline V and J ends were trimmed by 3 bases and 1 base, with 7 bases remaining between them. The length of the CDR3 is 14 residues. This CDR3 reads CASSFPKSNQPQHF. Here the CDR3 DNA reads TGTGCCAGCAGTTTCCCTAAGAGCAATCAGCCCCAGCATTTT.

The CDR3 DNA follows: TGTGCCAGCTTTCAGGATGGCAATCAGCCCCAGCATTTT. Translation gives CASFQDGNQPQHF. This rearrangement joins TRBV18 to TRBJ1-5; D call uncertain. Trimming removed 7 bases at V and 2 bases at J, with 9 bases between. The length of the CDR3 is 13 residues. The germline V gene encodes CDR1 KGHSH and CDR2 LQKENI. The entire variable domain, with the rest obtained from reference TRBV18 and TRBJ1-5, is as follows: NAGVMQNPRHLVRRRGQEARLRCSPMKGHSHVYWYRQLPEEGLKFMVYLQKENIIDESGMPKERFSAEFPKEGPSILRIQQVVRGDSAAYFCASFQDGNQPQHFGDGTRLSIL.

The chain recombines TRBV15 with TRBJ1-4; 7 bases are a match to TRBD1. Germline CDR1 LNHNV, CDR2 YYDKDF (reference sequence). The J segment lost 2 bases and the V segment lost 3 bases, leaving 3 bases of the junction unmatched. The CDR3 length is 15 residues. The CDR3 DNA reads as TGTGCCACCAGCAGTACGGGACAGACTAATGAAAAACTGTTTTTT. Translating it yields CATSSTGQTNEKLFF. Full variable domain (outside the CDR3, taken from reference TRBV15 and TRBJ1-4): DAMVIQNPRYQVTQFGKPVTLSCSQTLNHNVMYWYQQKSSQAPKLLFHYYDKDFNNEADTPDNFQSRRPNTSFCFLDIRSPGLGDTAMYLCATSSTGQTNEKLFFGSGTQLSVL.

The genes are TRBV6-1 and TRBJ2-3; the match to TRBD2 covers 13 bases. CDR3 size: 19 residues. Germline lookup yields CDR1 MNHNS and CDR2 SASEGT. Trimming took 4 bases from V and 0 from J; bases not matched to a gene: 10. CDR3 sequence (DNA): TGTGCCAGCAGTGTCCTGACTAGCGGGGGGACGTTGAGCACAGATACGCAGTATTTT. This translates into CASSVLTSGGTLSTDTQYF.

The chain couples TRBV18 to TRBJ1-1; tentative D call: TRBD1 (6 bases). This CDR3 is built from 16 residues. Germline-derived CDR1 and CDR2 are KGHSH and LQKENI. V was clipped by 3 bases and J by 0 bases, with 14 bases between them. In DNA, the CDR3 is TGTGCCAGCTCACCGAAAAGCGGACAGCTGAACACTGAAGCTTTCTTT. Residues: CASSPKSGQLNTEAFF.